These 18 T cell receptor beta chains came from one sample sequenced in a study of blood T cells in healthy people across ages (dated by TCRdb to between 2014 and 2017). To prepare the library, 5' RACE was applied. TCRdb names Illumina HiSeq 2500 as the instrument used. A second PCR of roughly 7 to 11 cycles was performed with a sample-barcoded 5' primer and a J-beta primer mix. TCRdb itself trimmed the public reads at Q25 with fastp, ran MiXCR and retained productive beta chains. Rows merge per CDR3 protein into single entries with the most common DNA and genes. A total of 1.5 million to 2 million distinct CDR3 sequences appear in this sample, roughly 30% of them only once. The ten most abundant clones make up about 7.7% of the sample. Input material: blood. The origin of the receptors is a woman between 25 and 40 years old in good health.

This clonotype was seen a few times. The chain carries TRBV5-1 and TRBJ2-2; possible D gene TRBD1, 6 bases. This CDR3 region has 16 residues. In germline, CDR1 is SGHRS, CDR2 YFSETQ. The V end was cut by 4 bases, the J end by 3 bases, with 16 bases between. Here the CDR3 DNA reads TGCGCCAGCAGCGCTTTTGGGGACATATACACCGGGGAGCTGTTTTTT. As protein: CASSAFGDIYTGELFF.

V usage is TRBV5-1 and J usage is TRBJ2-1; weak D call: TRBD1 (5 bases). V lost 4 bases and J 0 bases, leaving 11 bases between the germline ends. Looked up from germline, CDR1 is SGHRS and CDR2 is YFSETQ. This CDR3 contains 15 residues. The CDR3 region is CASSERQGSYNEQFF. The CDR3 DNA reads TGCGCCAGCAGCGAGCGCCAGGGCTCCTACAATGAGCAGTTCTTC. Full variable domain (outside the CDR3, taken from reference TRBV5-1 and TRBJ2-1): KAGVTQTPRYLIKTRGQQVTLSCSPISGHRSVSWYQQTPGQGLQFLFEYFSETQRNKGNFPGRFSGRQFSNSRSEMNVSTLELGDSALYLCASSERQGSYNEQFFGPGTRLTVL.

In regard to this clonotype: A much larger clone lies a single base off, so this may be a read error. The chain uses TRBV6-5 and TRBJ2-1; no clear D gene. Germline CDR1 and CDR2: MNHEY and SVGAGI. The CDR3 consists of 12 residues. With 8 bases removed from V and 1 base from J, the gap between germline ends came to 6 bases. Written as DNA, the CDR3 is TGTGCCAGCGGGTTTTCCTACAATGAGCAGTTCTTC. This sequence encodes CASGFSYNEQFF.

Only a few counts were recorded for this clonotype. The CDR3 coding sequence is TGCGCCAGCAGTGATCCGGCGGAGAGCTCCTACAATGAGCAGTTCTTC. It yields the protein CASSDPAESSYNEQFF. The rearrangement joins TRBV10-2 to TRBJ2-1; the D is unclear. The V end was cut by 3 bases, the J end by 0 bases, with 12 bases between. Germline CDR1 WSHSY, CDR2 SAAADI. The CDR3 extends over 16 amino acids.

The chain employs TRBV5-5 and TRBJ1-5; TRBD1 aligns across 7 bases. CDR1 and CDR2 (germline): SGHKS, YYEKEE (reference sequence). This CDR3 has 17 residues. The V and J ends lost 2 bases and 0 bases, in that order; junction bases with no gene match: 8. As DNA, the CDR3 is TGTGCCAGCAGCTTCGACTGGACAGGCCTTAGCAATCAGCCCCAGCATTTT. This codes for CASSFDWTGLSNQPQHF.

This clonotype came up many times. The chain employs TRBV20-1 and TRBJ1-2, with unresolved D. The CDR3 is 16 amino acids. V shed 0 bases and J shed 1 base, with 15 bases lying between them. Germline V gene lookup returns CDR1 DFQATT and CDR2 SNEGSKA (reference sequence). The CDR3 nucleotides are TGCAGTGCTAGAGAAACCGCGGGATCCAATAACTATGGCTACACCTTC. Its protein is CSARETAGSNNYGYTF.

The chain couples TRBV20-1 to TRBJ2-1, with TRBD2 identical over 9 bases. The CDR3 is 16 amino acids. Germline assignment: CDR1 DFQATT and CDR2 SNEGSKA (reference sequence). Unmatched junction bases numbered 3, after V lost 0 bases and J lost 0 bases. DNA of the CDR3: TGCAGTGCTAGAGATCTACTAGCGGGCTCCTACAATGAGCAGTTCTTC. It encodes CSARDLLAGSYNEQFF.

The chain employs TRBV6-1 and TRBJ1-1; D is unclear. This CDR3 contains 12 residues. Germline V gene data show CDR1 as MNHNS and CDR2 as SASEGT. The ends were cut back, 7 bases at V and 2 bases at J, with 8 bases in the middle. The CDR3 sequence: CASILDNTEAFF. The DNA for the CDR3 is TGTGCCAGCATTCTGGATAACACTGAAGCTTTCTTT.

The V gene is TRBV5-1, the J gene TRBJ1-6; 8 bases are shared with TRBD1. Germline values: CDR1 SGHRS, CDR2 YFSETQ. CDR3 length equals 15 residues. After removal of 1 base from V and 10 bases from J, the junction contained 7 bases not matched to a gene. The CDR3 is CASSLSGQGRSPLHF. DNA of the CDR3: TGCGCCAGCAGCTTGAGTGGACAGGGTAGGTCACCCCTCCACTTT.

V and J are TRBV7-6 and TRBJ2-3; D is uncertain. With 5 bases removed from V and 4 bases from J, the gap between germline ends came to 10 bases. The CDR3 extends over 13 amino acids. The V gene's germline CDR1 is SGHVS and CDR2 FNYEAQ. This CDR3 is CASSQNQADTQYF. The CDR3 region has the DNA TGTGCCAGCAGCCAGAATCAAGCAGATACGCAGTATTTT. The full variable domain, in which reference TRBV7-6 and TRBJ2-3 provide the parts outside the CDR3, is GAGVSQSPRYKVTKRGQDVALRCDPISGHVSLYWYRQALGQGPEFLTYFNYEAQQDKSGLPNDRFSAERPEGSISTLTIQRTEQRDSAMYRCASSQNQADTQYFGPGTRLTVL.

CDR3 residues: CASSYFPGQASYEQYF. The CDR3 coding sequence is TGTGCCAGCAGTTACTTCCCGGGACAGGCTTCCTACGAGCAGTACTTC. The rearrangement uses TRBV6-2 or TRBV6-3 and TRBJ2-7, with 8 bases fitting TRBD1. Unmatched junction bases numbered 6, after V lost 1 base and J lost 1 base. Germline V CDR1 and CDR2: MNHEY, SVGEGT. The CDR3 extends over 16 amino acids.

A remark on this clonotype: Its ends do not fully match the called genes, so a read error is possible. The genes are TRBV2 and TRBJ2-1; 9 bases agree with TRBD2. The CDR3 runs 14 residues. CDR1 is SNHLY and CDR2 is FYNNEI in the germline V gene. The chain's CDR3 is CTSTSTSGNNEQFF. The DNA for the CDR3 is TGTACCAGCACTTCGACTAGCGGAAACAATGAGCAGTTCTTC.

A remark on this clonotype: A much larger clone is a single base away; this may be a read error. The chain joins TRBV4-1 to TRBJ2-7, with TRBD1 matching 8 bases. Losses at the gene ends were 0 bases for V and 1 base for J; bases not matched to a gene: 5. This CDR3 has 16 amino acids. CDR1 and CDR2 from the germline V gene are MGHRA and YSYEKL. Here the CDR3 reads CASSQEGTGLSYEQYF. Written as DNA, the CDR3 is TGCGCCAGCAGCCAAGAAGGGACAGGATTATCCTACGAGCAGTACTTC.

This clonotype was detected ten times or more. The chain has TRBV20-1 and TRBJ2-5, with 8 nucleotides matching TRBD2. This CDR3 contains 15 residues. CDR1 is DFQATT and CDR2 is SNEGSKA in the germline V gene (reference sequence). With V trimmed by 5 bases and J by 5 bases, 13 bases remained unmatched. Written as DNA, the CDR3 is TGCAGTGCTCCGACTAGCGCCTACCTGCGGGAGACCCAGTACTTC. Translation: CSAPTSAYLRETQYF.

This clonotype turned up a few times. The chain couples TRBV2 to TRBJ1-6; 7 positions match TRBD1. The V segment lost 9 bases and the J segment 7 bases; nucleotides outside the gene matches: 12. This CDR3 spans 15 amino acids. Germline V gene lookup returns CDR1 SNHLY and CDR2 FYNNEI. CDR3: CASQRADRRNSPLHF. The CDR3 DNA reads as TGTGCCAGTCAACGAGCGGACAGGCGAAATTCACCCCTCCACTTT.

This clonotype has only a few counts. The V gene is TRBV7-2, the J gene TRBJ1-6; 8 bases map to TRBD1. CDR1 is SGHTA and CDR2 is FQGNSA in the germline V gene. Trimming removed 1 base from V and 7 bases from J; junction bases left unmatched: 3. CDR3 length equals 15 residues. This CDR3 reads CASSLEGTGNSPLHF. Written as DNA, the CDR3 is TGTGCCAGCAGCTTAGAAGGGACAGGCAATTCACCCCTCCACTTT.

V gene TRBV7-8 combines with J gene TRBJ2-7; perhaps TRBD2 as D (6 bases). Germline V gives CDR1 SGHVS, CDR2 FQNEAQ. The CDR3 covers 13 residues. Trimming stripped 4 bases from V and 5 bases from J, with 12 bases between. The CDR3 DNA is TGTGCCAGCAGCTCGGGACTTATCGACGAGCAGTACTTC. Protein product: CASSSGLIDEQYF.

This clonotype was observed at least ten times. The chain has TRBV9 and TRBJ1-2; 10 bases align to TRBD1. The CDR3 has 15 amino acids. V trimming: 1 base; J trimming: 6 bases; junction bases outside the gene matches: 6. Looked up from germline, CDR1 is SGDLS and CDR2 is YYNGEE. Here the CDR3 reads CASSVRATGGDGYTF. The CDR3 DNA follows: TGTGCCAGCAGCGTAAGAGCGACAGGGGGCGATGGCTACACCTTC.